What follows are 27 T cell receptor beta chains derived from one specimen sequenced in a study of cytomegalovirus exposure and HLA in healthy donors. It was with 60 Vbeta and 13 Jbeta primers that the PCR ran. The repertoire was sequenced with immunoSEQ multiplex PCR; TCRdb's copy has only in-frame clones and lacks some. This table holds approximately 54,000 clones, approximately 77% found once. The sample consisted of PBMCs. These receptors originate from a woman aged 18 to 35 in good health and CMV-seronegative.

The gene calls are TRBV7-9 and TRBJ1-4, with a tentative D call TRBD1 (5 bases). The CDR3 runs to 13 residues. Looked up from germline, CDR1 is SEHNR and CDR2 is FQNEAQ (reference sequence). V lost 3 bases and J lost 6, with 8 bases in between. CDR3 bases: TGTGCCAGCAGCTTGTTACAGGATGAAAAACTGTTTTTT. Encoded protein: CASSLLQDEKLFF.

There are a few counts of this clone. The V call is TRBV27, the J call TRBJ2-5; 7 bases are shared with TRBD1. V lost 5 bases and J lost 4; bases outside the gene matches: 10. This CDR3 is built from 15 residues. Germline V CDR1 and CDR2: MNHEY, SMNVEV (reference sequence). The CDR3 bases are TGTGCCAGCAGTGAACAGGACAGGCCCCCAGAGACCCAGTACTTC. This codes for CASSEQDRPPETQYF.

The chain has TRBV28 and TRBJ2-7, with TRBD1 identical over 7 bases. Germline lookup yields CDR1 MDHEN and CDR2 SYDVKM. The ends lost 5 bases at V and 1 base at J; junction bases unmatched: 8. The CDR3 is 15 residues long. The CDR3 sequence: CASSGQVVFSYEQYF. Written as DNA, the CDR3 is TGTGCCAGCAGTGGACAGGTAGTTTTTTCCTACGAGCAGTACTTC.

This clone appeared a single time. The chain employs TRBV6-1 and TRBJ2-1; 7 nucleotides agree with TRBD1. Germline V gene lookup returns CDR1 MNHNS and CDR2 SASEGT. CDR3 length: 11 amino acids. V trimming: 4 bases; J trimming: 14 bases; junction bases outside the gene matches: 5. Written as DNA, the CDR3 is TGTGCCAGCAGTGGGGGGACAGTGGAGTTCTTC. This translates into CASSGGTVEFF.

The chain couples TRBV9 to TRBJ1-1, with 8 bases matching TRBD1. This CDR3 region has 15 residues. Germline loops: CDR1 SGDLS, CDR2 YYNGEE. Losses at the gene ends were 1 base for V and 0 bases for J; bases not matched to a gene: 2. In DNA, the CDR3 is TGTGCCAGCAGCGTACAGGGGGCGTTGAACACTGAAGCTTTCTTT. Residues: CASSVQGALNTEAFF.

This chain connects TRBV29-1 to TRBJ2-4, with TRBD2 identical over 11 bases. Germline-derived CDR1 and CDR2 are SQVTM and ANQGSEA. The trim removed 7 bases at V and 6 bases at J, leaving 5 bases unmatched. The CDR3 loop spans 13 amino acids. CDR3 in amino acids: CSARGTSGNIQYF. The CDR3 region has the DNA TGCAGCGCCAGAGGGACTAGCGGAAACATTCAGTACTTC.

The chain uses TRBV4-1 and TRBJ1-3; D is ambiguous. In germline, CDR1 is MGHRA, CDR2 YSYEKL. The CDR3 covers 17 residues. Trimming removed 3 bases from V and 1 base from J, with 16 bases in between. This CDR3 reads CASSQNRGFKSGNTIYF. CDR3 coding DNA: TGCGCCAGCAGCCAGAACCGCGGGTTCAAGTCTGGAAACACCATATATTTT.

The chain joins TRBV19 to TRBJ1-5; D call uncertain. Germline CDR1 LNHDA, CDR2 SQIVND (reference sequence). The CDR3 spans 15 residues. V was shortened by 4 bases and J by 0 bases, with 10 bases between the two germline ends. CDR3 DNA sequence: TGTGCCAGTAGTAGCCAACAGTATAGCAATCAGCCCCAGCATTTT. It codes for CASSSQQYSNQPQHF.

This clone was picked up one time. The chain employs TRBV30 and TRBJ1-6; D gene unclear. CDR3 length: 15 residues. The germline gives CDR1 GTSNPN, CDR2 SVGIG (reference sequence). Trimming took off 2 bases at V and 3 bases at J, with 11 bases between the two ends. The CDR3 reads CAWSPTADYNSPLHF. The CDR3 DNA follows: TGTGCCTGGAGTCCCACCGCAGACTATAATTCACCCCTCCACTTT.

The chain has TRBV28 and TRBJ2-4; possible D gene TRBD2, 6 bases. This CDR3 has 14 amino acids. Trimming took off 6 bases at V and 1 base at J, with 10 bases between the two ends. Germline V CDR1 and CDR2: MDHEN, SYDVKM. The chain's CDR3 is CASSGGVAKNIQYF. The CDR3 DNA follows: TGTGCCAGCAGCGGGGGAGTCGCCAAAAACATTCAGTACTTC.

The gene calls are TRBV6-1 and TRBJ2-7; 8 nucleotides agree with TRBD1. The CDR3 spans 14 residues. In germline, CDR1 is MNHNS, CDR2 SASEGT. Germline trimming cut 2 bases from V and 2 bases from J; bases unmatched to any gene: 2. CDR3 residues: CASSERTGTYEQYF. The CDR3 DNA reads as TGTGCCAGCAGTGAAAGGACAGGGACCTACGAGCAGTACTTC.

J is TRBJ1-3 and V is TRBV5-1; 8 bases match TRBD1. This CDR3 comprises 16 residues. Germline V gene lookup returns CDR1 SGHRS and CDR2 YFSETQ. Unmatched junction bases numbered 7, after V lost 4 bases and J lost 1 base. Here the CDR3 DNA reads TGCGCCAGCAGCGTACTACAGGGGGAGTCTGGAAACACCATATATTTT. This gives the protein CASSVLQGESGNTIYF.

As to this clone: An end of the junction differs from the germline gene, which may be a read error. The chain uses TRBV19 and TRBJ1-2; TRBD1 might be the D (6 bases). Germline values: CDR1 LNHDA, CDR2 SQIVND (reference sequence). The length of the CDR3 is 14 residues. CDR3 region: CASNPGGHPGTNNF. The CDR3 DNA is TGTGCCAGTAACCCGGGGGGACACCCCGGCACGAACAACTTC.

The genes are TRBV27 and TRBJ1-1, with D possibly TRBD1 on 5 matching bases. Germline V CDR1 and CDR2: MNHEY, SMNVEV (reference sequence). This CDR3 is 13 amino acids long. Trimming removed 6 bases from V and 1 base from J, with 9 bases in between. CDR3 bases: TGTGCCAGCAGGGCGGACACGAACACTGAAGCTTTCTTT. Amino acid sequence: CASRADTNTEAFF.

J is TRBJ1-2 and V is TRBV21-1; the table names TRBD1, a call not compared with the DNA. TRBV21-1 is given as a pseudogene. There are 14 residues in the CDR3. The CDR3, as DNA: TGTGCCAGCAGGGGGCGGCAGGGAAACTATGGCTACACCTTC. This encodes CASRGRQGNYGYTF.

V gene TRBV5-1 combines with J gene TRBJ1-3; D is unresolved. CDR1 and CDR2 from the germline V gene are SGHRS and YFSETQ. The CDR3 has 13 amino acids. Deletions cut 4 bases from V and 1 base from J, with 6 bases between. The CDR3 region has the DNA TGCGCCAGCAGCAGAGGGTCTGGAAACACCATATATTTT. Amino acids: CASSRGSGNTIYF.

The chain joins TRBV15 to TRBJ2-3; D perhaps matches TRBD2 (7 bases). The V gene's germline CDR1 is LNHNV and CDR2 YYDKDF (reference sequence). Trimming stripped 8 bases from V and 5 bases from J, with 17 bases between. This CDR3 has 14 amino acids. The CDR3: CATAGGLAEDTQYF. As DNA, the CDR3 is TGTGCCACCGCCGGGGGGCTAGCGGAAGATACGCAGTATTTT.

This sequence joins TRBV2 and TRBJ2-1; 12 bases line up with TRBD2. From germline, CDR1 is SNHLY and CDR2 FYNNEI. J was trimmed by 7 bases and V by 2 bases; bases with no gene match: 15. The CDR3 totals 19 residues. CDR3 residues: CASSERASGRASGYNEQFF. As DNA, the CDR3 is TGTGCCAGCAGTGAAAGGGCTAGCGGGAGGGCCTCAGGATATAATGAGCAGTTCTTC. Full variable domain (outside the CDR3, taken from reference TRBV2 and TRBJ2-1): EPEVTQTPSHQVTQMGQEVILRCVPISNHLYFYWYRQILGQKVEFLVSFYNNEISEKSEIFDDQFSVERPDGSNFTLKIRSTKLEDSAMYFCASSERASGRASGYNEQFFGPGTRLTVL.

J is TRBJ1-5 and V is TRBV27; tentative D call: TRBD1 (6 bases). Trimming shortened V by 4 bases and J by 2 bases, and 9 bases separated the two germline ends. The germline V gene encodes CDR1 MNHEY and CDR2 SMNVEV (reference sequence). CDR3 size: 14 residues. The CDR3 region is CASSSPGGNQPQHF. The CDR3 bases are TGTGCCAGCAGTTCCCCAGGGGGCAATCAGCCCCAGCATTTT.

CDR3 coding DNA: TGTGCCACCGCCGACAGGGCGAACACTGAAGCTTTCTTT. It specifies CATADRANTEAFF. The gene calls are TRBV6-5 and TRBJ1-1; the match to TRBD1 covers 7 bases. V was clipped by 10 bases and J by 1 base; unmatched bases: 6. Germline V gene lookup returns CDR1 MNHEY and CDR2 SVGAGI. CDR3 length: 13 residues.

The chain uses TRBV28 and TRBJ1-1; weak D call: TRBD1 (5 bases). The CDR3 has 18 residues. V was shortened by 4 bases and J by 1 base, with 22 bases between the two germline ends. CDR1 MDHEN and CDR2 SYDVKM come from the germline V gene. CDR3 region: CASSYFTPQRQPNTEAFF. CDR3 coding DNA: TGTGCCAGCAGTTATTTTACCCCACAACGACAGCCGAACACTGAAGCTTTCTTT.

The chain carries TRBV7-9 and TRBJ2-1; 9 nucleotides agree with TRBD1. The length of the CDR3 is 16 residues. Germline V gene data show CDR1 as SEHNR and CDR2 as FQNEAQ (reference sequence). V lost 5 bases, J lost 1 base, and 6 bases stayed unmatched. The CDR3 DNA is TGTGCCAGCAGCGTCTGGACAGGGGTGTCCTACAATGAGCAGTTCTTC. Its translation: CASSVWTGVSYNEQFF. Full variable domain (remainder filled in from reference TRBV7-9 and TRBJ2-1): DTGVSQNPRHKITKRGQNVTFRCDPISEHNRLYWYRQTLGQGPEFLTYFQNEAQLEKSRLLSDRFSAERPKGSFSTLEIQRTEQGDSAMYLCASSVWTGVSYNEQFFGPGTRLTVL.

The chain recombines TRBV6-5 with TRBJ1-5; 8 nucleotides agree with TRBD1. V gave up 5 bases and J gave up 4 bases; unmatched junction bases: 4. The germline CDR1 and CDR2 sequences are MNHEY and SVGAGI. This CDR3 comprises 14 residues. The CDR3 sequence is CASSAQGVNQPQHF. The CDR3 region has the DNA TGTGCCAGCAGTGCACAGGGGGTAAATCAGCCCCAGCATTTT.

The CDR3 coding sequence is TGTGCCAGCAGCAGCGGCGCTCTAGCGGGAGCAGGGGAGCAGTTCTTC. It specifies CASSSGALAGAGEQFF. The chain uses TRBV9 and TRBJ2-1; 10 nucleotides align to TRBD2. V gave up 4 bases and J gave up 10 bases; unmatched junction bases: 14. The V gene's germline CDR1 is SGDLS and CDR2 YYNGEE. This CDR3 has 16 residues.

CDR3 nucleotide sequence: TGTGCCAGCAGCTTAGGTGCTAGCATTGGCGATGAGCAGTTCTTC. Its protein is CASSLGASIGDEQFF. This chain uses TRBV11-3 with TRBJ2-1, with D possibly matching TRBD2 (5 bases). V was pared by 1 base and J by 8 bases, with 15 bases between. The CDR3 loop spans 15 amino acids. Germline assignment: CDR1 SGHNT and CDR2 YENEEA.

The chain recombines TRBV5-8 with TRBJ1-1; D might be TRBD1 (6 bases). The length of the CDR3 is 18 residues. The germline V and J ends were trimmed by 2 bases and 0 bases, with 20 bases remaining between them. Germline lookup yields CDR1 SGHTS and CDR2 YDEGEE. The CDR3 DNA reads TGTGCCAGCAGCTTTCGGGGGGCCTATAGATTTATGAACACTGAAGCTTTCTTT. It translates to CASSFRGAYRFMNTEAFF.

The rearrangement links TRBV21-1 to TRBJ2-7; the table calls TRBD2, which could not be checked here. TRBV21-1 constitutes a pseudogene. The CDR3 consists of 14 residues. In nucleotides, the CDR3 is TGTGCCAGGCCGGGGGGGCCTCGGTTATACGAGCAGTACTTC. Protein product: CARPGGPRLYEQYF.